This TCR beta chain was documented in a study of T-cell reconstitution after alpha-beta-depleted transplantation in children. This CDR3 spans 16 amino acids. V trimming: 8 bases; J trimming: 1 base; junction bases outside the gene matches: 10. Germline V lookup: CDR1 SGDLS, CDR2 YYNGEE. Using unique molecular identifiers, the investigators prepared the TCRbeta library. TCRdb passed the PCR reads through MiXCR, listing each CDR3 protein once. Of approximately 400,000 distinct CDR3 sequences listed, approximately 11% are singletons. V and J are TRBV9 and TRBJ2-3, with TRBD2 matching 10 bases. The source is a human donor who donated a stem cell graft to a child with acute myeloid leukemia. The material was PBMCs from the stem cell graft donor, obtained from the stem cell graft. The CDR3 loop is CARLTGTSVRTDTQYF. The CDR3 DNA is TGTGCCAGGTTAACCGGGACTAGCGTACGCACAGATACGCAGTATTTT.